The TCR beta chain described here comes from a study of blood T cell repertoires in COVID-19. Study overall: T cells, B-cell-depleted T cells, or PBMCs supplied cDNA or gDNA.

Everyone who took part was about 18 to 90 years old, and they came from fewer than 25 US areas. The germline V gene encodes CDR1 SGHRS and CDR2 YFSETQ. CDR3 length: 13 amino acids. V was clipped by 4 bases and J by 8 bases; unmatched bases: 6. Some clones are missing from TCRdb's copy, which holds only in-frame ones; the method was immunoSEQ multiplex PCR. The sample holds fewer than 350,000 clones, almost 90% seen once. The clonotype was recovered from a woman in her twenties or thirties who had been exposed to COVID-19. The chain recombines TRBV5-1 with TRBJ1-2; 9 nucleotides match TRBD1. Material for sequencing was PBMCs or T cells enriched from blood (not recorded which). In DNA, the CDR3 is TGCGCCAGCAGCCCGGGACAGGGCGGCGGCTACACCTTC. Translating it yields CASSPGQGGGYTF.